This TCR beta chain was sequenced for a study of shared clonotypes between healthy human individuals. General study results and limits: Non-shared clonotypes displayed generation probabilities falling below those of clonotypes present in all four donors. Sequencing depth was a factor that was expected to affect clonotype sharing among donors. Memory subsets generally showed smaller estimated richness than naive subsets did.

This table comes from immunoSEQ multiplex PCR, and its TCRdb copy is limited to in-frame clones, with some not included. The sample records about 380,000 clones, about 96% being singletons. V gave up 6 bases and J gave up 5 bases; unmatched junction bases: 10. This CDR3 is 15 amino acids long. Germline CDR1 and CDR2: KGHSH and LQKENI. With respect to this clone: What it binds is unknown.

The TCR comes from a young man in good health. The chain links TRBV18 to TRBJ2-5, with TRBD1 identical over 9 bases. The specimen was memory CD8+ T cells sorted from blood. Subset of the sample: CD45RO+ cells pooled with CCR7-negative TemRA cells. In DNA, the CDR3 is TGTGCCAGCTCCGAATCACAGGGGGCCAGGGAGACCCAGTACTTC. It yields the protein CASSESQGARETQYF.